Shown below are 10 T cell receptor beta chains from a single sample sequenced in a study of blood T cell repertoires in COVID-19. Measured with immunoSEQ multiplex PCR; TCRdb has only the in-frame clones, and not every one. The table includes 300,000 to 350,000 clones, 70% to 90% detected once. The sequencing sample was made of PBMCs or T cells enriched from blood (not recorded which). Every receptor here comes from a man aged 25 to 40 who had recovered from COVID-19.

This chain links TRBV12-3 or TRBV12-4 with TRBJ2-3; tentatively, D is TRBD2 (5 bases). This CDR3 has 12 amino acids. Trimming took 7 bases from V and 2 from J, leaving 7 bases between them. CDR3 sequence (DNA): TGTGCCAGCAAACGGGACACAGATACGCAGTATTTT. Encoded protein: CASKRDTDTQYF.

This chain links TRBV27 with TRBJ2-3; 7 bases are shared with TRBD2. The junction had 11 bases not matched to a gene; V was cut back by 6 bases and J by 5 bases. Germline CDR1 and CDR2: MNHEY and SMNVEV (reference sequence). The CDR3 is made up of 15 amino acids. The CDR3 loop is CASSTRTGGGDTQYF. DNA for the CDR3: TGTGCCAGCAGCACACGCACGGGGGGAGGAGATACGCAGTATTTT.

The rearrangement uses TRBV14 and TRBJ1-6, with TRBD1 matching over 7 bases. The V segment lost 3 bases and the J segment 5 bases; nucleotides outside the gene matches: 4. CDR3 length: 15 amino acids. CDR1 is SGHDN and CDR2 is FVKESK in the germline V gene. CDR3 in amino acids: CASSHRGQDNSPLHF. DNA of the CDR3: TGTGCCAGCAGCCACCGCGGACAGGATAATTCACCCCTCCACTTT.

This rearrangement joins TRBV5-6 to TRBJ2-7, with 9 positions matching TRBD1. The CDR3 has 14 residues. The J segment lost 5 bases and the V segment lost 4 bases, leaving 7 bases of the junction unmatched. The germline V gene encodes CDR1 SGHDT and CDR2 YYEEEE. CDR3 protein: CASSPRDRAHEQYF. CDR3 in DNA: TGTGCCAGCAGCCCCCGGGACAGGGCCCACGAGCAGTACTTC. The variable domain in full, completed from reference TRBV5-6 and TRBJ2-7, reads DAGVTQSPTHLIKTRGQQVTLRCSPKSGHDTVSWYQQALGQGPQFIFQYYEEEERQRGNFPDRFSGHQFPNYSSELNVNALLLGDSALYLCASSPRDRAHEQYFGPGTRLTVT.

This clone was detected once. The chain uses TRBV3-1 (or the pseudogene TRBV3-2) and TRBJ2-7, with 7 bases lining up with TRBD1. J was trimmed by 6 bases and V by 0 bases; bases with no gene match: 5. The CDR3 runs 14 residues. The V gene's germline CDR1 is LGHDT and CDR2 YNNKEL (reference sequence). CDR3 DNA: TGTGCCAGCAGCCAAGAGAGGGGGCGAATCGAGCAGTACTTC. It is translated as CASSQERGRIEQYF.

This rearrangement joins TRBV5-5 to TRBJ2-5; tentative D call: TRBD2 (6 bases). This CDR3 contains 14 residues. V was trimmed by 4 bases and J by 2 bases, leaving 12 bases between them. Looked up from germline, CDR1 is SGHKS and CDR2 is YYEKEE (reference sequence). The CDR3 reads CASSPPGLQETQYF. The CDR3, as DNA: TGTGCCAGCAGCCCCCCCGGACTACAAGAGACCCAGTACTTC.

This chain links TRBV4-2 with TRBJ2-5; no reliable D call. CDR1 and CDR2 (germline): LGHNA, YNFKEQ. Trimming left V 0 bases short and J 7 bases short, with 9 bases between. The CDR3 runs to 13 residues. The chain's CDR3 is CASSQDRRGTQYF. CDR3 DNA: TGTGCCAGCAGCCAAGATCGGCGCGGGACCCAGTACTTC.

The chain has TRBV14 and TRBJ2-7; 11 nucleotides line up with TRBD1. Germline CDR1 reads SGHDN; CDR2 reads FVKESK. Trimming cost V 3 bases and J 4 bases; bases outside gene matches: 5. This CDR3 is 15 amino acids long. CDR3 loop: CASSHRTGGVYEQYF. The CDR3 nucleotides read TGTGCCAGCAGCCACCGGACAGGGGGCGTGTACGAGCAGTACTTC.

On this clone itself: Other nucleotide sequences from this sample produce the same CDR3. The gene calls are TRBV7-6 and TRBJ1-1, with D perhaps TRBD1 (6 bases). CDR1 and CDR2 (germline): SGHVS, FNYEAQ. The CDR3 totals 13 residues. Trimming removed 5 bases at V and 4 bases at J, with 11 bases between. CDR3 sequence: CASSLGGGTEAFF. For the CDR3, the DNA is TGTGCCAGCAGCCTGGGAGGGGGCACTGAAGCTTTCTTT.

V usage is TRBV10-1 and J usage is TRBJ1-2; 10 bases line up with TRBD1. The CDR3 extends over 14 amino acids. CDR1 is WNHNN, CDR2 SYGVQD, per germline (reference sequence). The V segment lost 6 bases and the J segment 7 bases; nucleotides outside the gene matches: 8. CDR3 loop: CASSETGGTAGYTF. The CDR3 DNA reads as TGCGCCAGCAGCGAGACAGGGGGCACGGCTGGCTACACCTTC.